This T cell receptor (beta chain) was found in a study of neurological immune-mediated disorders. TCRdb fed the 5' RACE reads into MiXCR, producing one record per CDR3 protein. The table has 85,000 to 100,000 distinct CDR3 sequences, 3.5% to 4% seen once; the top ten hold around 6%. The germline V gene has CDR1 DFQATT and CDR2 SNEGSKA (reference sequence). Trimming stripped 0 bases from V and 4 bases from J, with 12 bases between. The CDR3 runs 14 residues. The origin of this receptor is a young woman with multiple sclerosis. This chain joins TRBV20-1 and TRBJ1-1; D not certain. The sequencing input was PBMCs. DNA for the CDR3: TGCAGTGCTAGAGATTGGGGAGTGGGCACTGAAGCTTTCTTT. It codes for CSARDWGVGTEAFF.